Here is one TCR beta chain with its context. Trimming left V 1 base short and J 2 bases short, with 5 bases between. Germline V gives CDR1 LGHDT, CDR2 YNNKEL (reference sequence). This CDR3 contains 14 residues. This record comes from a study of control samples from healthy donors and cancer patients. The data were produced by immunoSEQ multiplex PCR, yet TCRdb's version contains in-frame clones alone and is incomplete. The sample carries tens of thousands of clones, roughly 89% recorded once. Sequencing was done on a sample of PBMCs. This chain links TRBV3-1 (or the pseudogene TRBV3-2) with TRBJ1-4; D gene unclear. This clonotype was sampled from a woman in her fifties or sixties with head and neck cancer. CDR3 amino acids: CASSQVGTNEKLFF. For the CDR3, the DNA is TGTGCCAGCAGCCAAGTAGGGACTAATGAAAAACTGTTTTTT.